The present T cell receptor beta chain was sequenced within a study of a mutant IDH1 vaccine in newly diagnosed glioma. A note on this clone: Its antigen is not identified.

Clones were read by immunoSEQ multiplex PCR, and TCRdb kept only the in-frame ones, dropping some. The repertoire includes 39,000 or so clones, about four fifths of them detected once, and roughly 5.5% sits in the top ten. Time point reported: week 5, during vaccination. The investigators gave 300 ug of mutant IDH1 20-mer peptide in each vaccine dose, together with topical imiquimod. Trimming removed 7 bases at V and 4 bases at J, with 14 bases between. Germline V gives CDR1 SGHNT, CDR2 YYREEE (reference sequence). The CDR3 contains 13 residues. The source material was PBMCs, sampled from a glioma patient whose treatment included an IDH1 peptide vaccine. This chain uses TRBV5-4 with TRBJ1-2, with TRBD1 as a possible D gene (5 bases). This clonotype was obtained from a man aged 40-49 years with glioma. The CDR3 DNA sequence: TGTGCCAGCCAGGGCCCGGGAATCTATGGCTACACCTTC. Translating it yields CASQGPGIYGYTF.